This TCR beta chain was sequenced in a study of T cell responses to AZD1222 COVID-19 vaccine (dated by TCRdb to the early 2020s). For context, the study as a whole: TCR sequencing covered 230 or so trial participants: 200 to 220 given two doses of AZD1222 and around 25 given two doses of MenACWY control vaccine. Enrollment into the trials was organized by age into subgroups of 18-55, 56-69 and 70-plus years, and those subgroups contained about 160, 30 and 59 TCR-sequenced participants, respectively. The paper's findings and limits, for the study overall: Reportedly, almost half of the unique spike-specific TCRs recognized epitopes lying outside the regions that are mutated in the B.1.351 and B.1.1.7 variants. The vaccine-associated CD4 TCRs covered the entire spike protein, and the dominant responses fell in regions 160-218 and 743-854. Because no samples from the day 14 peak response were available, repertoires could be characterized only after the peak T cell response. Most participants were white British and females outnumbered males, and the authors suggested that clonal diversity may have been underestimated. After two AZD1222 doses, both the breadth and the depth of spike-specific TCRs were significantly higher than at day 0 and than in MenACWY recipients. Only five to seven AZD1222 recipients were SARS-CoV-2 seropositive at baseline, limiting conclusions about previously exposed vaccinees. In the small 56-69-year group, the increase in depth fell short of significance, most likely because of low power.

The junction shows trimming of 5 bases on V and 2 bases on J, and the gene matches do not reach 6 bases of it. According to the germline V gene, CDR1 reads MGHRA and CDR2 reads YSYEKL. The CDR3 holds 16 amino acids from the cysteine to the phenylalanine. The kept DNA is CDR3 alone, 48 bases in frame from the first base. As to this clone: Its antigen is currently not known. There are no base qualities to consult, and no much larger clone falls within one base.

The sample's time point label is to be understood as: about 28 days (+/-7) after the second vaccine dose. AZD1222 recipients whose second dose came at about 4 weeks and those whose second dose came at about 12 weeks were combined into one group, since spike-specific TCR depth and breadth did not differ between the two schedules. Samples from vaccinated people were obtained from the UK trials COV001 and COV002, which included a single-blind randomized controlled phase 2/3 trial of AZD1222 (ChAdOx1 nCoV-19) in healthy adults. For TCRbeta chain sequencing, PBMC samples from trial participants were taken at day 0 and at day 28 after the second dose. The CDR3 regions of human TCRbeta chains were analyzed by immunosequencing. The authors processed their data as follows. TCRs in the repertoires were matched against a reference library of SARS-CoV-2-specific TCRs that had been generated with the MIRA antigen-specificity platform. Breadth was defined as the fraction of unique TCRs that were SARS-CoV-2-associated, and depth was defined as the fraction of total T cells that were SARS-CoV-2-associated. Using the MIRA data, each spike-specific TCR was mapped to the spike region that the TCR reacts to and placed in a CD4 or CD8 class. Log10-transformed breadth and depth values were compared by one-way ANOVA with Sidak's multiple comparisons tests. Not all clones reach the TCRdb copy of this immuneACCESS table, which keeps in-frame sequences only. Checked studies attribute under half of the gap to unresolved V genes and leave the rest unexplained. V and J calls and clone size are given by that table; D and trimming were obtained from the DNA. The sample table contains about 150,000 clones; only one count was recorded for 70% to 90% of them. The ten largest clones represent 5% to 5.5% of the sample.

The receptor was isolated from an adult who received the AZD1222 COVID-19 vaccine. The chain uses TRBV4-1 and TRBJ2-6; a stretch of 7 junction bases matches TRBD1. Sample: peripheral blood, taken 28 days after the second AZD1222 dose. CDR3 region: CASSFQQGTGANVLTF. The base sequence is TGCGCCAGCAGCTTCCAACAGGGGACTGGGGCCAACGTCCTGACTTTC.